These 7 T cell receptor beta chains were all obtained from the same sample, sequenced in a study of shared clonotypes between healthy human individuals (dated by TCRdb to 2018 to 2020). The library came from the immunoSEQ multiplex PCR assay. TCRdb carries this immuneACCESS record with in-frame sequences only. Its versions omit some clonotypes, under half of them owing to an unresolved V gene in the studies checked, with the rest unexplained. The sample profile shows roughly 2.4 million clones; approximately 94% of them were found once. The ten largest clones represent roughly 0.13% of the sample. The sequenced sample consisted of naive CD4+ T cells sorted from blood. The sample's cell subset or site, from its label and the paper: CD45RA+ positively selected. The receptor set was obtained from a man younger than 30 in good health.

The chain recombines TRBV2 with TRBJ1-3; no definite D call. Germline V CDR1 and CDR2: SNHLY, FYNNEI. V was shortened by 1 base and J by 0 bases, with 10 bases between the two germline ends. CDR3 length equals 16 residues. The CDR3 bases are TGTGCCAGCAGTGAAGGAGTCCCCGTCTCTGGAAACACCATATATTTT. Its translation: CASSEGVPVSGNTIYF.

The V gene is TRBV15, the J gene TRBJ2-5; D is undetermined. The CDR3 is 13 amino acids. The germline V gene has CDR1 LNHNV and CDR2 YYDKDF (reference sequence). V was trimmed by 0 bases and J by 5 bases, leaving 7 bases between them. The DNA for the CDR3 is TGTGCCACCAGCAGAGATCAGCCGGAGACCCAGTACTTC. Translation gives CATSRDQPETQYF.

The genes are TRBV10-3 and TRBJ2-3, with 10 bases identical to TRBD2. Germline V CDR1 and CDR2: ENHRY, SYGVKD. After removal of 5 bases from V and 3 bases from J, the junction contained 5 bases not matched to a gene. The CDR3 is 15 residues long. The CDR3 loop is CAISSSGSWTDTQYF. CDR3 bases: TGTGCCATCAGTTCTAGCGGGAGTTGGACAGATACGCAGTATTTT.

The chain uses TRBV5-1 and TRBJ1-1; D gene unclear. The V gene's germline CDR1 is SGHRS and CDR2 YFSETQ. Trimming stripped 0 bases from V and 5 bases from J, with 8 bases between. This CDR3 is 13 amino acids long. CDR3 residues: CASSLATRTEAFF. The CDR3 DNA is TGCGCCAGCAGCTTGGCCACAAGGACTGAAGCTTTCTTT.

V gene TRBV6-1 combines with J gene TRBJ1-6, with a possible D match to TRBD1 (5 bases). With 1 base removed from V and 6 bases from J, the gap between germline ends came to 10 bases. This CDR3 has 15 residues. Germline lookup yields CDR1 MNHNS and CDR2 SASEGT. The CDR3 sequence is CASSEGGRINSPLHF. The CDR3 region has the DNA TGTGCCAGCAGTGAAGGGGGCCGAATTAATTCACCCCTCCACTTT.

This sequence joins TRBV9 and TRBJ2-3; TRBD1 matches 9 bases. CDR1 and CDR2 (germline): SGDLS, YYNGEE. The CDR3 spans 16 residues. V dropped 5 bases and J dropped 0; count of bases not matched to a gene: 7. CDR3 bases: TGTGCCAGCAGTTCACAGGGGGCGAAAAGCACAGATACGCAGTATTTT. Translated: CASSSQGAKSTDTQYF. Complete variable domain (other parts from reference TRBV9 and TRBJ2-3): DSGVTQTPKHLITATGQRVTLRCSPRSGDLSVYWYQQSLDQGLQFLIQYYNGEERAKGNILERFSAQQFPDLHSELNLSSLELGDSALYFCASSSQGAKSTDTQYFGPGTRLTVL.

V gene TRBV5-1 combines with J gene TRBJ2-2, with a possible D match to TRBD1 (6 bases). The CDR3 extends over 15 amino acids. The V end lost 6 bases, the J end lost 5 bases, and 17 bases lay between the germline ends. Germline loops: CDR1 SGHRS, CDR2 YFSETQ. For the CDR3, the DNA is TGCGCCAGCAAACCAACAGGGTATTCGACCGGGGAGCTGTTTTTT. This codes for CASKPTGYSTGELFF. Using reference TRBV5-1 and TRBJ2-2 for the parts outside the CDR3, the full variable domain is KAGVTQTPRYLIKTRGQQVTLSCSPISGHRSVSWYQQTPGQGLQFLFEYFSETQRNKGNFPGRFSGRQFSNSRSEMNVSTLELGDSALYLCASKPTGYSTGELFFGEGSRLTVL.